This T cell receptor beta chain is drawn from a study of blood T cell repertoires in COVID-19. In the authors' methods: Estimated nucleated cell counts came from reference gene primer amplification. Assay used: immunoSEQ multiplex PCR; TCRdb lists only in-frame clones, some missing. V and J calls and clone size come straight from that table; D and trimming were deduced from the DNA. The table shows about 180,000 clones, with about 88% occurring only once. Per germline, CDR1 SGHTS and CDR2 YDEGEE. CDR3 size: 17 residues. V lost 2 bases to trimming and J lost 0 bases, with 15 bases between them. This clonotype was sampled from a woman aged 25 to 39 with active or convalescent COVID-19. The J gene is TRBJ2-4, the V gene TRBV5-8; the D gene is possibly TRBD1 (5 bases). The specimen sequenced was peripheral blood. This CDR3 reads CASSFAPTALAKNIQYF. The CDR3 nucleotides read TGTGCCAGCAGCTTCGCTCCGACAGCTCTAGCCAAAAACATTCAGTACTTC. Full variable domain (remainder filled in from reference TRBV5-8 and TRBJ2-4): EAGVTQSPTHLIKTRGQQATLRCSPISGHTSVYWYQQALGLGLQFLLWYDEGEERNRGNFPPRFSGRQFPNYSSELNVNALELEDSALYLCASSFAPTALAKNIQYFGAGTRLSVL.